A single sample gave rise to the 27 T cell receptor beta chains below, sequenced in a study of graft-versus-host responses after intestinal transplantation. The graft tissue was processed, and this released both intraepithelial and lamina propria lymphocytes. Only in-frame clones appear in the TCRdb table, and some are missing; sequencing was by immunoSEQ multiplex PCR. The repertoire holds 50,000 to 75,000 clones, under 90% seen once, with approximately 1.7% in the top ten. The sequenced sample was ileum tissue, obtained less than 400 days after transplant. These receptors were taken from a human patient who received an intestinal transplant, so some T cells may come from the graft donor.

CDR3 bases: TGCGCCAGCAGCCAAGAAGCGGGAATTACAGATACGCAGTATTTT. It codes for CASSQEAGITDTQYF. The chain links TRBV4-1 to TRBJ2-3; 7 positions match TRBD2. V was clipped by 0 bases and J by 3 bases; unmatched bases: 3. CDR1 MGHRA and CDR2 YSYEKL come from the germline V gene. The CDR3 totals 15 residues.

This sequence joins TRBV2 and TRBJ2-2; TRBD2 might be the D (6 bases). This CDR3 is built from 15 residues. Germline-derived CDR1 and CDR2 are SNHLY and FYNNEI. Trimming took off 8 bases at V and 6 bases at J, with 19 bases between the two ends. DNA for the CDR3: TGTGCCAGCTCCCGGGACTCCCTGCAGCCCGGGGAGCTGTTTTTT. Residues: CASSRDSLQPGELFF.

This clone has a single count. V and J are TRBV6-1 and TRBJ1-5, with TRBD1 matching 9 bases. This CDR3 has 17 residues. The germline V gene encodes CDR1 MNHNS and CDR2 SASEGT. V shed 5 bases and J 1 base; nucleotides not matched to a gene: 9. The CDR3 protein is CASSKDHRGLSNQPQHF. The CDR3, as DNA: TGTGCCAGCAGTAAAGATCACAGGGGGCTAAGCAATCAGCCCCAGCATTTT.

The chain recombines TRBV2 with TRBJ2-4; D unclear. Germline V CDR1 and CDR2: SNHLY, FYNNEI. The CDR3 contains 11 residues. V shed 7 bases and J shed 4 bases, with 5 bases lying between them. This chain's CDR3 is CASTVKNIQYF. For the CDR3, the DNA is TGTGCCAGCACGGTAAAAAACATTCAGTACTTC.

This CDR3 reads CASSTAYNSPLHF. The DNA of the CDR3 is TGTGCCAGCAGCACAGCCTATAATTCACCCCTCCACTTT. The chain has TRBV11-1 and TRBJ1-6; D uncertain. This CDR3 has 13 amino acids. Trimming left V 5 bases short and J 2 bases short, with 4 bases between. Germline assignment: CDR1 SGHAT and CDR2 FQDESV (reference sequence).

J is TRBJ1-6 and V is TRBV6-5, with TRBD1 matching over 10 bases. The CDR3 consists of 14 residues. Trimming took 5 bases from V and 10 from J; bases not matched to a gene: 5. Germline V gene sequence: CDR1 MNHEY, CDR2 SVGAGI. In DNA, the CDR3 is TGTGCCAGCAGTGCCGGGACAGGGGTGTCACCCCTCCACTTT. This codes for CASSAGTGVSPLHF.

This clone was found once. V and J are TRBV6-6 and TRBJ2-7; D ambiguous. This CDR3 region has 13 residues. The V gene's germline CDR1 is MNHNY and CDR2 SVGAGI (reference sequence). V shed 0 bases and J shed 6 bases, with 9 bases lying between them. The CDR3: CASSYSTFGEQYF. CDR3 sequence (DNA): TGTGCCAGCAGTTACTCGACATTCGGCGAGCAGTACTTC.

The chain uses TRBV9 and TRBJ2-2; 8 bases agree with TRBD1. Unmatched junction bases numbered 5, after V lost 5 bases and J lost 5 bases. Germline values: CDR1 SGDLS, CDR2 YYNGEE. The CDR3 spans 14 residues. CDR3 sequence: CASRGQGRTGELFF. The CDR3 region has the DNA TGTGCCAGCAGAGGACAGGGAAGAACCGGGGAGCTGTTTTTT.

CDR3 loop: CASSNDRWDADTQYF. In nucleotides, the CDR3 is TGTGCCAGCAGTAACGACAGGTGGGATGCAGATACGCAGTATTTT. This chain uses TRBV9 with TRBJ2-3, with D maybe TRBD1 (6 bases). The germline V gene has CDR1 SGDLS and CDR2 YYNGEE. With 5 bases removed from V and 4 bases from J, the gap between germline ends came to 17 bases. The CDR3 spans 15 residues.

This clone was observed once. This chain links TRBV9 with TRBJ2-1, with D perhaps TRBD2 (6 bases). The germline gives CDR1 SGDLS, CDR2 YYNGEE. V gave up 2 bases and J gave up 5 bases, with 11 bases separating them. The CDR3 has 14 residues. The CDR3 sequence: CASSVGTHNNEQFF. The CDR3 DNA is TGTGCCAGCAGCGTCGGGACTCACAACAATGAGCAGTTCTTC.

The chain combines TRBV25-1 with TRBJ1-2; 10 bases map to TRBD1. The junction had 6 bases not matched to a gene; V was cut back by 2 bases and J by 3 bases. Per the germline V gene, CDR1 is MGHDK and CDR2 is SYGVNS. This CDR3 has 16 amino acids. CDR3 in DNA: TGTGCCAGCAGTGAACTGGGACAGGGGAGGCACTATGGCTACACCTTC. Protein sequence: CASSELGQGRHYGYTF.

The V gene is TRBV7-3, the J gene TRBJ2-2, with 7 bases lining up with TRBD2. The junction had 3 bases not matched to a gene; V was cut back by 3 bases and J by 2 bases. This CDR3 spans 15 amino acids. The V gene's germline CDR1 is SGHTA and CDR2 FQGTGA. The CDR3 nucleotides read TGTGCCAGCAGCTTTTCAGCGGGAAACACCGGGGAGCTGTTTTTT. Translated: CASSFSAGNTGELFF.

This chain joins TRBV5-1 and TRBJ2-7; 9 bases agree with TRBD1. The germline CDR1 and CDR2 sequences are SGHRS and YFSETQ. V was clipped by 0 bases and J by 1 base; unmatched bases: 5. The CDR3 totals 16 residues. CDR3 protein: CASSLGRDRVSYEQYF. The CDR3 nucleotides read TGCGCCAGCAGCTTGGGCCGGGACAGGGTTTCCTACGAGCAGTACTTC.

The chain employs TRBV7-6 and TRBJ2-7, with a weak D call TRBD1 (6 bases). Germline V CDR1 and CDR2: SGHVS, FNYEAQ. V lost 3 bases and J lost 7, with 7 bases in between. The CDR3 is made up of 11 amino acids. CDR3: CASSFDREQYF. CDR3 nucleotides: TGTGCCAGCAGCTTCGACAGGGAGCAGTACTTC. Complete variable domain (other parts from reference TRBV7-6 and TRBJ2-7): GAGVSQSPRYKVTKRGQDVALRCDPISGHVSLYWYRQALGQGPEFLTYFNYEAQQDKSGLPNDRFSAERPEGSISTLTIQRTEQRDSAMYRCASSFDREQYFGPGTRLTVT.

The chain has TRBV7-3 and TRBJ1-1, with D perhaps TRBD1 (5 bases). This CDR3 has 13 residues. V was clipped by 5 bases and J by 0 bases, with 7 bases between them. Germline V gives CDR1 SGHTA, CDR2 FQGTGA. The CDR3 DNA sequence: TGTGCCAGCAGCCGGGACTTGAACACTGAAGCTTTCTTT. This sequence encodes CASSRDLNTEAFF.

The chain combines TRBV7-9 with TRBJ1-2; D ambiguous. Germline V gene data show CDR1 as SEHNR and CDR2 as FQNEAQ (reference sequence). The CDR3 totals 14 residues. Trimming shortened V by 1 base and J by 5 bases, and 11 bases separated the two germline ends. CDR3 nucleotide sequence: TGTGCCAGCAGCTTAGAAACATATAGATATGGCTACACCTTC. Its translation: CASSLETYRYGYTF. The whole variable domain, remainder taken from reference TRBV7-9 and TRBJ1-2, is DTGVSQNPRHKITKRGQNVTFRCDPISEHNRLYWYRQTLGQGPEFLTYFQNEAQLEKSRLLSDRFSAERPKGSFSTLEIQRTEQGDSAMYLCASSLETYRYGYTFGSGTRLTVV.

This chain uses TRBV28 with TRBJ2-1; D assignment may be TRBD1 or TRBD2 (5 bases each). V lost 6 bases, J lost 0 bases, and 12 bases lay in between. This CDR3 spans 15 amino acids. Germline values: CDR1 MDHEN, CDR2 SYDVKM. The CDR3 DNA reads TGTGCCAGCAGCCGCTGGGGGAGCTCCTACAATGAGCAGTTCTTC. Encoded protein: CASSRWGSSYNEQFF.

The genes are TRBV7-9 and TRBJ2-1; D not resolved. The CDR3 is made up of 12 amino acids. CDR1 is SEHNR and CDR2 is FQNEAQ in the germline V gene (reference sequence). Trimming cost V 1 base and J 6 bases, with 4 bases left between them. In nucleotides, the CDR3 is TGTGCCAGCAGCTTAGGTTGCAATGAGCAGTTCTTC. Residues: CASSLGCNEQFF.

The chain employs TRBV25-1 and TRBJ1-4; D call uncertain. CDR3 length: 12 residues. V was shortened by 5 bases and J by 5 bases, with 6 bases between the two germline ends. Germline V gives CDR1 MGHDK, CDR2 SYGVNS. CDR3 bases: TGTGCCAGCAGTCAGGAAAATGAAAAACTGTTTTTT. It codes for CASSQENEKLFF.

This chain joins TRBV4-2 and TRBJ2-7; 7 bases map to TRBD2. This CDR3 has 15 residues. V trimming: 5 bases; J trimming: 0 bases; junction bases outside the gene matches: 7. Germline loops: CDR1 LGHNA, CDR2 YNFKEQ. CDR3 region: CASSGGGTNSYEQYF. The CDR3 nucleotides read TGTGCCAGCAGCGGGGGGGGGACTAACTCCTACGAGCAGTACTTC.

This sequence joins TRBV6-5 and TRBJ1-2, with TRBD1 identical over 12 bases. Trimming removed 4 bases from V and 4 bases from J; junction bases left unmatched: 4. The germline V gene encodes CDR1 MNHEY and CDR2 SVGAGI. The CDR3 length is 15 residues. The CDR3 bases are TGTGCCAGCAGTTCTGGGACAGGGGGCGGCTATGGCTACACCTTC. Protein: CASSSGTGGGYGYTF.

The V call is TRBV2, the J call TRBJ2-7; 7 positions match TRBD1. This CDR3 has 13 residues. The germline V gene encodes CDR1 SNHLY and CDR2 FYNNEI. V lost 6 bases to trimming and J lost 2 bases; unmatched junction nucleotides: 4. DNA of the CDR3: TGTGCCAGCAGGACAGGGATTGCCTACGAGCAGTACTTC. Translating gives CASRTGIAYEQYF.

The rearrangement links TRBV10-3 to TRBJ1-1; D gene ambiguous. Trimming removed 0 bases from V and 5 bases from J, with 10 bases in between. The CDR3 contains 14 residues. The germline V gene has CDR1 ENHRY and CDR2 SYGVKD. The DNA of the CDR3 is TGTGCCATCAGTGAGTCTTCGTGGGTAACTGAAGCTTTCTTT. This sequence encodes CAISESSWVTEAFF.

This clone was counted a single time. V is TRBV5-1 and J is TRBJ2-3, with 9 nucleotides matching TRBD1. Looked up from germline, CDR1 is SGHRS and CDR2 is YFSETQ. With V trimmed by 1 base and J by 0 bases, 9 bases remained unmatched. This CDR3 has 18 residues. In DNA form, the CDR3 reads TGCGCCAGCAGCTTGAGTTCCCCCGGGACAGGGAGCACAGATACGCAGTATTTT. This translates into CASSLSSPGTGSTDTQYF. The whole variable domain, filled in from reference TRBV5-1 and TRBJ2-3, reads KAGVTQTPRYLIKTRGQQVTLSCSPISGHRSVSWYQQTPGQGLQFLFEYFSETQRNKGNFPGRFSGRQFSNSRSEMNVSTLELGDSALYLCASSLSSPGTGSTDTQYFGPGTRLTVL.

The CDR3 is CASSYSGLAEGNEQFF. The CDR3 bases are TGTGCCAGCAGTTACTCCGGACTAGCGGAAGGAAATGAGCAGTTCTTC. The rearrangement joins TRBV6-5 to TRBJ2-1, with TRBD2 matching over 10 bases. Germline V gives CDR1 MNHEY, CDR2 SVGAGI. The CDR3 is 16 amino acids. Trimming removed 0 bases from V and 7 bases from J; junction bases left unmatched: 6.

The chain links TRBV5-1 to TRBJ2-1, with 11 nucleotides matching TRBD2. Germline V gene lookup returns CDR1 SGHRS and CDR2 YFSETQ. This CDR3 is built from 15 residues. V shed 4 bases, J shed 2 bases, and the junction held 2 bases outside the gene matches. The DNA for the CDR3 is TGCGCCAGCAGCCCGGGACTAGCGGCCTACAATGAGCAGTTCTTC. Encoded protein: CASSPGLAAYNEQFF.

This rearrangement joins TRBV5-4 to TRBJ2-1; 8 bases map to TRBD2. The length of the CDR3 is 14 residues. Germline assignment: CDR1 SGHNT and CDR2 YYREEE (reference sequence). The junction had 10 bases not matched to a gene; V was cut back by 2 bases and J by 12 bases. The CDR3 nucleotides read TGTGCCAGCAGCTTCGCGGATCCCGGGGGGGGGCAGTTCTTC. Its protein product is CASSFADPGGGQFF.